A selection of T cell receptor beta chains follows, all from one sample in a study of cytomegalovirus exposure and HLA in healthy donors. This table comes from immunoSEQ multiplex PCR, and its TCRdb copy is limited to in-frame clones, with some not included. This sample has approximately 120,000 clones, with 81% found just once. The sample was PBMCs. The receptors stem from a woman aged 25-40 years in good health and CMV-seronegative. Each CDR3 is given with its conserved first and last residue. A D gene is named only where the DNA matches it firmly. Expanded clones get a size class; other rows say once, few or many, or leave the size out.

clone_size: once; v_call: TRBV28; j_call: TRBJ1-2; d_call: .; cdr3_aa: CASRQTQTGGYTF; cdr3_nt: TGTGCCAGCAGGCAAACCCAGACAGGCGGCTACACCTTC
clone_size: .; v_call: TRBV18; j_call: TRBJ2-7; d_call: TRBD2; cdr3_aa: CASSPRGGYEQYF; cdr3_nt: TGTGCCAGCTCACCTCGGGGGGGTTACGAGCAGTACTTC
clone_size: .; v_call: TRBV27; j_call: TRBJ2-1; d_call: .; cdr3_aa: CASSKPGHRYNEQFF; cdr3_nt: TGTGCCAGCAGTAAACCGGGACACCGGTACAATGAGCAGTTCTTC
clone_size: .; v_call: TRBV7-2; j_call: TRBJ2-1; d_call: .; cdr3_aa: CASLAARSYNEQFF; cdr3_nt: TGTGCCAGCTTGGCGGCCCGCTCCTACAATGAGCAGTTCTTC
clone_size: .; v_call: TRBV27; j_call: TRBJ2-7; d_call: TRBD1; cdr3_aa: CASSNRQGSHEQYF; cdr3_nt: TGTGCCAGCAGTAATAGACAGGGGAGCCACGAGCAGTACTTC
clone_size: .; v_call: TRBV5-1; j_call: TRBJ2-5; d_call: TRBD2; cdr3_aa: CASSLGLAGVGGETQYF; cdr3_nt: TGCGCCAGCAGCTTGGGACTAGCGGGAGTAGGCGGAGAGACCCAGTACTTC
clone_size: .; v_call: TRBV6-5; j_call: TRBJ1-3; d_call: .; cdr3_aa: CASMRRGANLHTIYF; cdr3_nt: TGTGCCAGCATGAGGCGGGGGGCAAATCTTCACACCATATATTTT
clone_size: .; v_call: TRBV9; j_call: TRBJ2-7; d_call: .; cdr3_aa: CASSERGGGAVIYEQYF; cdr3_nt: TGTGCCAGCAGCGAAAGGGGGGGAGGAGCGGTAATCTACGAGCAGTACTTC
clone_size: .; v_call: TRBV18; j_call: TRBJ1-2; d_call: .; cdr3_aa: CASSPGDYGYTF; cdr3_nt: TGTGCCAGCTCACCGGGCGACTATGGCTACACCTTC
clone_size: .; v_call: TRBV5-1; j_call: TRBJ2-2; d_call: TRBD1; cdr3_aa: CASSYRQGGELFF; cdr3_nt: TGCGCCAGCAGCTACCGACAGGGCGGGGAGCTGTTTTTT
clone_size: .; v_call: TRBV12-2; j_call: TRBJ1-5; d_call: .; cdr3_aa: CASRLEAGGGYGNQPQHF; cdr3_nt: TGTGCAAGTCGCTTAGAAGCGGGTGGCGGATACGGCAATCAGCCCCAGCATTTT
clone_size: once; v_call: TRBV11-2; j_call: TRBJ1-4; d_call: .; cdr3_aa: CASSPFRPRTAERKLFF; cdr3_nt: TGTGCCAGCAGCCCCTTTCGGCCCCGGACAGCCGAGAGAAAACTGTTTTTT
clone_size: .; v_call: TRBV6-1; j_call: TRBJ2-5; d_call: TRBD1; cdr3_aa: CASKKGTGAETQYF; cdr3_nt: TGTGCCAGTAAAAAAGGGACAGGGGCAGAGACCCAGTACTTC
clone_size: .; v_call: TRBV5-1; j_call: TRBJ2-1; d_call: TRBD2; cdr3_aa: CASSLGPRQTSGHYNEQFF; cdr3_nt: TGCGCCAGCAGCTTGGGCCCACGACAGACTAGCGGGCATTACAATGAGCAGTTCTTC
clone_size: few; v_call: TRBV7-2; j_call: TRBJ2-7; d_call: .; cdr3_aa: CASSRNSGPTSYEQYF; cdr3_nt: TGTGCCAGCAGTAGAAACTCAGGCCCCACCTCCTACGAGCAGTACTTC
clone_size: .; v_call: TRBV27; j_call: TRBJ2-3; d_call: .; cdr3_aa: CASSSEFGGQADTQYF; cdr3_nt: TGTGCCAGCAGTTCTGAGTTTGGGGGCCAAGCGGATACGCAGTATTTT
clone_size: .; v_call: TRBV9; j_call: TRBJ2-3; d_call: TRBD2; cdr3_aa: CASSVDGGRDTQYF; cdr3_nt: TGTGCCAGCAGCGTAGACGGGGGGAGAGATACGCAGTATTTT
clone_size: .; v_call: TRBV11-2; j_call: TRBJ2-7; d_call: .; cdr3_aa: CASSLNRGAGLEYF; cdr3_nt: TGTGCCAGCAGCTTAAATCGTGGTGCAGGGTTGGAGTACTTC
clone_size: .; v_call: TRBV6-1; j_call: TRBJ2-7; d_call: TRBD2; cdr3_aa: CASSEREGSEQYF; cdr3_nt: TGTGCCAGCAGTGAAAGGGAGGGGTCCGAGCAGTACTTC
clone_size: .; v_call: TRBV6-5; j_call: TRBJ2-5; d_call: TRBD1; cdr3_aa: CASRGTAQETQYF; cdr3_nt: TGTGCCAGCAGGGGGACAGCGCAAGAGACCCAGTACTTC
clone_size: .; v_call: TRBV28; j_call: TRBJ2-1; d_call: TRBD2; cdr3_aa: CASSSGLKGAGGFNEQFF; cdr3_nt: TGTGCCAGCAGTTCCGGGCTCAAGGGAGCGGGAGGTTTCAATGAGCAGTTCTTC
clone_size: .; v_call: TRBV29-1; j_call: TRBJ1-1; d_call: TRBD1; cdr3_aa: CSVEDPHVPQGVGAFF; cdr3_nt: TGCAGCGTTGAAGATCCCCACGTCCCACAGGGGGTTGGAGCTTTCTTT
clone_size: .; v_call: TRBV6-5; j_call: TRBJ1-4; d_call: TRBD1; cdr3_aa: CASSSRGQLGEKLFF; cdr3_nt: TGTGCCAGCAGTTCCAGGGGGCAGCTGGGTGAAAAACTGTTTTTT
clone_size: .; v_call: TRBV7-2; j_call: TRBJ2-5; d_call: TRBD1; cdr3_aa: CASSIELRGQETRYF; cdr3_nt: TGTGCCAGCAGCATAGAACTTAGGGGGCAAGAGACCCGGTACTTC
clone_size: .; v_call: TRBV4-2; j_call: TRBJ1-3; d_call: .; cdr3_aa: CASSQDRGFSGNTIYF; cdr3_nt: TGTGCCAGCAGCCAAGATAGGGGATTCTCTGGAAACACCATATATTTT
clone_size: .; v_call: TRBV7-6; j_call: TRBJ2-1; d_call: .; cdr3_aa: CASSLAGVPGYNEQFF; cdr3_nt: TGTGCCAGCAGCTTAGCTGGAGTACCGGGATACAATGAGCAGTTCTTC
clone_size: .; v_call: TRBV15; j_call: TRBJ2-1; d_call: .; cdr3_aa: CATSRDSGEQFF; cdr3_nt: TGTGCCACCAGCCGCGACTCGGGTGAGCAGTTCTTC
clone_size: .; v_call: TRBV11-1; j_call: TRBJ2-1; d_call: TRBD2; cdr3_aa: CASSFATSGRGNEQFF; cdr3_nt: TGTGCCAGCAGCTTTGCTACTAGCGGGAGGGGAAATGAGCAGTTCTTC
clone_size: .; v_call: TRBV5-1; j_call: TRBJ1-1; d_call: .; cdr3_aa: CASSLALSGSEAFF; cdr3_nt: TGCGCCAGCAGCTTGGCCCTGAGCGGGTCTGAAGCTTTCTTT
clone_size: .; v_call: TRBV6-6; j_call: TRBJ1-5; d_call: .; cdr3_aa: CASSYSRDQPQHF; cdr3_nt: TGTGCCAGCAGTTATTCGAGGGATCAGCCCCAGCATTTT
clone_size: .; v_call: TRBV7-8; j_call: TRBJ2-7; d_call: TRBD1; cdr3_aa: CASSTRYIASGQGVEQYF; cdr3_nt: TGTGCCAGCAGCACGCGCTACATTGCCTCCGGACAGGGAGTCGAGCAGTACTTC
clone_size: .; v_call: TRBV5-1; j_call: TRBJ2-7; d_call: TRBD1; cdr3_aa: CASSLMSRQGSEQYF; cdr3_nt: TGCGCCAGCAGCTTAATGAGTCGACAGGGATCCGAGCAGTACTTC
clone_size: .; v_call: TRBV11-2; j_call: TRBJ2-1; d_call: TRBD2; cdr3_aa: CAAQRDLYNEQFF; cdr3_nt: TGTGCCGCCCAGCGGGATTTATACAATGAGCAGTTCTTC
clone_size: .; v_call: TRBV7-9; j_call: TRBJ2-7; d_call: .; cdr3_aa: CSSSLVSGRAYEQYF; cdr3_nt: TGTTCCAGCAGCTTAGTAAGCGGCCGGGCCTACGAGCAGTACTTC
clone_size: .; v_call: TRBV5-1; j_call: TRBJ1-2; d_call: TRBD1; cdr3_aa: CASSLLQGENYGYTF; cdr3_nt: TGCGCCAGCAGCCTTCTTCAGGGGGAGAACTATGGCTACACCTTC
clone_size: .; v_call: TRBV18; j_call: TRBJ1-1; d_call: .; cdr3_aa: CASSPGQGLTEAFF; cdr3_nt: TGTGCCAGCTCACCAGGCCAGGGGTTAACTGAAGCTTTCTTT
clone_size: .; v_call: TRBV4-2; j_call: TRBJ2-1; d_call: TRBD1; cdr3_aa: CASSQDWGQGYNEQFF; cdr3_nt: TGTGCCAGCAGCCAAGATTGGGGACAGGGTTACAATGAGCAGTTCTTC
clone_size: .; v_call: TRBV14; j_call: TRBJ2-5; d_call: TRBD1; cdr3_aa: CASSRTRTGLETQYF; cdr3_nt: TGTGCCAGCAGCCGGACACGGACAGGTCTAGAGACCCAGTACTTC
clone_size: .; v_call: TRBV7-8; j_call: TRBJ1-2; d_call: .; cdr3_aa: CASSTAARYGYTF; cdr3_nt: TGTGCCAGCAGCACAGCCGCTCGCTATGGCTACACCTTC
clone_size: .; v_call: TRBV6-1; j_call: TRBJ1-2; d_call: TRBD1; cdr3_aa: CASSPPGTGFYGYTF; cdr3_nt: TGTGCCAGCAGTCCTCCCGGGACAGGGTTTTATGGCTACACCTTC
clone_size: .; v_call: TRBV2; j_call: TRBJ1-2; d_call: TRBD1; cdr3_aa: CASSRTGGYTF; cdr3_nt: TGTGCCAGCAGCCGGACAGGCGGCTACACCTTC
clone_size: .; v_call: TRBV2; j_call: TRBJ2-1; d_call: .; cdr3_aa: CASSVRGIRDNEQFF; cdr3_nt: TGTGCCAGCAGTGTCAGGGGCATAAGAGACAATGAGCAGTTCTTC
clone_size: .; v_call: TRBV5-1; j_call: TRBJ1-4; d_call: TRBD1; cdr3_aa: CASSEPGQVIRLFF; cdr3_nt: TGCGCCAGCAGCGAGCCGGGACAGGTGATTCGTCTGTTTTTT
clone_size: .; v_call: TRBV7-9; j_call: TRBJ2-5; d_call: .; cdr3_aa: CSSSSRETQYF; cdr3_nt: TGTTCCAGCAGCTCTCGGGAGACCCAGTACTTC
clone_size: .; v_call: TRBV27; j_call: TRBJ2-7; d_call: .; cdr3_aa: CASGRTAREQYF; cdr3_nt: TGTGCCAGCGGCCGGACAGCTCGGGAGCAGTACTTC
clone_size: .; v_call: TRBV5-1; j_call: TRBJ2-1; d_call: .; cdr3_aa: CASSLYGGAYNEQFF; cdr3_nt: TGCGCCAGCAGCTTGTACGGGGGAGCCTACAATGAGCAGTTCTTC
clone_size: .; v_call: TRBV21-1; j_call: TRBJ2-1; d_call: .; cdr3_aa: CASSKPGGKHEQFF; cdr3_nt: TGTGCCAGCAGCAAACCTGGGGGGAAGCATGAGCAGTTCTTC
clone_size: .; v_call: TRBV29-1; j_call: TRBJ2-4; d_call: .; cdr3_aa: CSVGTALAKNIQYF; cdr3_nt: TGCAGCGTTGGTACAGCCCTAGCCAAAAACATTCAGTACTTC
clone_size: .; v_call: TRBV5-8; j_call: TRBJ1-1; d_call: .; cdr3_aa: CASSLSGESMNTEAFF; cdr3_nt: TGTGCCAGCAGCCTCAGCGGAGAATCGATGAACACTGAAGCTTTCTTT
clone_size: .; v_call: TRBV19; j_call: TRBJ2-3; d_call: .; cdr3_aa: CASSTTGDTQYF; cdr3_nt: TGTGCCAGTAGTACAACGGGGGATACGCAGTATTTT
clone_size: .; v_call: TRBV5-5; j_call: TRBJ1-4; d_call: .; cdr3_aa: CASSSGLLRDEKLFF; cdr3_nt: TGTGCCAGCAGTTCCGGTCTATTACGGGATGAAAAACTGTTTTTT
clone_size: once; v_call: TRBV7-6; j_call: TRBJ2-7; d_call: .; cdr3_aa: CASSLSGDLSGQYF; cdr3_nt: TGTGCCAGCAGCCTTAGCGGAGACCTCTCGGGGCAGTACTTC